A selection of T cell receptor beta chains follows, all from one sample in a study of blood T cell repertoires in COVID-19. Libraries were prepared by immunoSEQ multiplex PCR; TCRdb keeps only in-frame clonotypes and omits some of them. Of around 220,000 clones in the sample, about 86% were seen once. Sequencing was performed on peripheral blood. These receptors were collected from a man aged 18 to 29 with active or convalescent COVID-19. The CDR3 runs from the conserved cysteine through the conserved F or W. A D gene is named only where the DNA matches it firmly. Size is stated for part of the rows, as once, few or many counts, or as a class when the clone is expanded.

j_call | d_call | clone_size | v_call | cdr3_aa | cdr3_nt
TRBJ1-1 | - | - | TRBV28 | CASSLPTGLYTEAFF | TGTGCCAGCAGTTTACCAACGGGATTGTACACTGAAGCTTTCTTT
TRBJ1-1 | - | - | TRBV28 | CASSQVGDTEAFF | TGTGCCAGCAGTCAAGTCGGGGACACTGAAGCTTTCTTT
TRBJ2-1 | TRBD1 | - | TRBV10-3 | CAISEDRVDEQFF | TGTGCCATCAGTGAGGACAGGGTCGATGAGCAGTTCTTC
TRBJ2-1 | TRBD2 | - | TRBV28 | CASSSRPLAGGPSNEQFF | TGTGCCAGCAGTTCCCGACCACTAGCGGGAGGGCCTAGTAATGAGCAGTTCTTC
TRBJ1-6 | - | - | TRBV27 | CASMSGHNNSPLHF | TGTGCCAGCATGTCCGGACACAATAATTCACCCCTCCACTTT
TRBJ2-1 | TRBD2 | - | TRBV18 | CASSPLAPSSYNEQFF | TGTGCCAGCTCCCCACTAGCGCCGAGCTCCTACAATGAGCAGTTCTTC
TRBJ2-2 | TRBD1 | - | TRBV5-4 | CASSRTGGTGELFF | TGTGCCAGCAGTCGGACAGGGGGGACCGGGGAGCTGTTTTTT
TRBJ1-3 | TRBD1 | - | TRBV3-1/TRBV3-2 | CASRKQGWKENTIYF | TGTGCCAGCAGAAAACAGGGGTGGAAGGAAAACACCATATATTTT
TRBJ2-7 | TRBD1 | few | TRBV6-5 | CASDWTGTYEQYF | TGTGCCAGCGATTGGACAGGCACCTACGAGCAGTACTTC
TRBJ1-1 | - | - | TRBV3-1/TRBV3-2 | CASSPEQGATEAFF | TGTGCCAGCAGCCCAGAGCAGGGCGCCACTGAAGCTTTCTTT
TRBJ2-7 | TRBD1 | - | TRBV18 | CASSQDRGVLHEQYF | TGTGCCAGCTCACAGGACAGGGGAGTTTTGCACGAGCAGTACTTC
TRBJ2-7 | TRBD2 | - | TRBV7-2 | CASSETPGTRVF | TGTGCCAGCAGTGAAACCCCCGGGACTAGGGTCTTC
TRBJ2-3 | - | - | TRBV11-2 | CASSLEVFGRHTQYF | TGTGCCAGCAGCTTAGAAGTATTTGGGAGACATACGCAGTATTTT
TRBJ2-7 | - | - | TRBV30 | CAWDRPLRYEQYF | TGTGCCTGGGACAGGCCCCTTCGGTACGAGCAGTACTTC
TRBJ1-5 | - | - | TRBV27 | CASRTSGTGNQPQHF | TGTGCCAGCAGAACTTCCGGGACTGGCAATCAGCCCCAGCATTTT
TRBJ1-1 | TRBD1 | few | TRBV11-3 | CASSLDPQGGEAFF | TGTGCCAGCAGCTTAGATCCCCAGGGGGGTGAAGCTTTCTTT
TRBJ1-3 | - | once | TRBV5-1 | CASSPDRDPDGNTIYF | TGCGCCAGCAGCCCGGACCGGGATCCGGATGGAAACACCATATATTTT
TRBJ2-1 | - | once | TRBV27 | CASSRGPYNEQFF | TGTGCCAGCAGCCGAGGGCCGTACAATGAGCAGTTCTTC
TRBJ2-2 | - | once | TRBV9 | CASSVAGTGELFF | TGTGCCAGCAGCGTAGCCGGTACCGGGGAGCTGTTTTTT
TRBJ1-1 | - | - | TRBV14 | CASSQDTNRVYTEAFF | TGTGCCAGCAGCCAAGATACCAACAGGGTGTACACTGAAGCTTTCTTT
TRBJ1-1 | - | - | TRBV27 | CASSYGWNTEAFF | TGTGCCAGCAGTTACGGTTGGAACACTGAAGCTTTCTTT
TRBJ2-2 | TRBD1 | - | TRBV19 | CASSNRGTPSTGELFF | TGTGCCAGTAGTAACAGGGGGACCCCTTCCACCGGGGAGCTGTTTTTT
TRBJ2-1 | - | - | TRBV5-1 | CASSLGQGMRNNEQFF | TGCGCCAGCAGCTTGGGGCAGGGGATGAGAAACAATGAGCAGTTCTTC
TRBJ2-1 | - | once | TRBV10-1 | CASSGPGQRKSRLNEQFF | TGCGCCAGCAGTGGCCCGGGACAACGAAAATCAAGACTCAATGAGCAGTTCTTC
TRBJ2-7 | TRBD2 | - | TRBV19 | CASSRTSGSSGSYEQYF | TGTGCCAGTTCGAGGACTAGCGGGAGTAGTGGATCCTACGAGCAGTACTTC
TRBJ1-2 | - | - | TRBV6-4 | CASSDHTGGYTF | TGTGCCAGCAGTGACCACACCGGGGGCTACACCTTC
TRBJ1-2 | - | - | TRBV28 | CASSYGTLAQYGYTF | TGTGCCAGCAGTTATGGCACCCTCGCCCAATATGGCTACACCTTC
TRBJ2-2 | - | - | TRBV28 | CATRKTVANTGELFF | TGTGCCACTAGAAAGACTGTCGCGAACACCGGGGAGCTGTTTTTT
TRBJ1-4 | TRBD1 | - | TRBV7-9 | CASSGQTGVGEKLFF | TGTGCCAGCAGCGGGCAGACAGGGGTGGGCGAAAAACTGTTTTTT
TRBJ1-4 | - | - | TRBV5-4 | CASSRQGLEKLFF | TGTGCCAGCAGCCGGCAGGGTTTAGAAAAACTGTTTTTT
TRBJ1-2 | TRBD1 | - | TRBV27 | CASSPSGTGPYGYTF | TGTGCCAGCAGTCCCTCCGGGACAGGACCTTATGGCTACACCTTC
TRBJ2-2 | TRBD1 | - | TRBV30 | CAWSGQGTGELFF | TGTGCCTGGAGTGGACAGGGGACCGGGGAGCTGTTTTTT
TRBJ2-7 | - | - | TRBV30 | CAWRVGSGYEQYF | TGTGCCTGGAGAGTAGGCAGCGGCTACGAGCAGTACTTC
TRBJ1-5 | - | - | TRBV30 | CAWSVGGGGNQPQHF | TGTGCCTGGAGTGTCGGCGGGGGCGGCAATCAGCCCCAGCATTTT
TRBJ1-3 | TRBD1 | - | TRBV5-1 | CASSLGWTGSGNTIYF | TGCGCCAGCAGCTTGGGATGGACAGGTTCTGGAAACACCATATATTTT
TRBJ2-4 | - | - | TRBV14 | CASSQDRDSVVAKNIQYF | TGTGCCAGCAGCCAAGATAGGGACTCGGTCGTGGCCAAAAACATTCAGTACTTC
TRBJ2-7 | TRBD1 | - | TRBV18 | CASSPPGQGYEQYF | TGTGCCAGCTCACCTCCGGGACAGGGATACGAGCAGTACTTC
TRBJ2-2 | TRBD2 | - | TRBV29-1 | CSVRGRNTGELFF | TGCAGCGTTCGCGGGAGGAACACCGGGGAGCTGTTTTTT
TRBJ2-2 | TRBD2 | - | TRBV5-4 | CASSFLGRDGELFF | TGTGCCAGCAGCTTCCTCGGGAGGGACGGGGAGCTGTTTTTT
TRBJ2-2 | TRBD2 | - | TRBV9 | CASSGPISGYTGELFF | TGTGCCAGCAGCGGACCCATTAGCGGGTACACCGGGGAGCTGTTTTTT
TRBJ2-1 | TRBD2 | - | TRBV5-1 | CASSLAGGTPDEQFF | TGCGCCAGCTCGCTAGCGGGAGGGACGCCCGATGAGCAGTTCTTC
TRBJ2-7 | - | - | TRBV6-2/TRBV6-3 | CASSYYQGSPGGNSYEQYF | TGTGCCAGCAGTTACTATCAGGGTTCCCCCGGCGGGAACTCCTACGAGCAGTACTTC
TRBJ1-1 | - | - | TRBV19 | CGSGPGNTEAFF | TGTGGCTCTGGCCCAGGGAACACTGAAGCTTTCTTT
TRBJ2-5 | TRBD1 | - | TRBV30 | CAWTTGAGETQYF | TGTGCCTGGACGACAGGGGCCGGCGAGACCCAGTACTTC
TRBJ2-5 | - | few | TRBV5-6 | CASSLARDTIEEAQYF | TGTGCCAGCAGCTTGGCCAGGGACACAATAGAGGAGGCCCAGTACTTC
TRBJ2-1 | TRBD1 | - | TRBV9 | CASSVGGDSRSSDLFF | TGTGCCAGCAGCGTAGGAGGGGACAGTCGTTCGTCGGATTTGTTCTTC
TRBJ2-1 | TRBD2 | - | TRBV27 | CASTLTGGYNEQFF | TGTGCCAGCACTCTGACGGGGGGCTACAATGAGCAGTTCTTC
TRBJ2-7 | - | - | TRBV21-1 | CASSKVEEDLSGRSYEQYF | TGTGCCAGCAGCAAAGTAGAAGAAGACCTTAGCGGAAGATCCTACGAGCAGTACTTC
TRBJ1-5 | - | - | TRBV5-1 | CASSVDSNQPQHF | TGCGCCAGCAGTGTAGATAGCAATCAGCCCCAGCATTTT
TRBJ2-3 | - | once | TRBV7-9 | CASRSTGAKTDTQYF | TGTGCCAGCAGGTCGACAGGAGCTAAGACAGATACGCAGTATTTT
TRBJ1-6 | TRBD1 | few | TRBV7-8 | CASSWDREAPLHF | TGTGCCAGCAGCTGGGACAGGGAAGCACCCCTCCACTTT
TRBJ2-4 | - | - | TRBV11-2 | CASTNLASIQYF | TGTGCCAGCACCAACCTTGCGTCCATTCAGTACTTC
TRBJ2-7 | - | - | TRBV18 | CASSPREGSSEQYF | TGTGCCAGCTCACCACGAGAGGGAAGTTCCGAGCAGTACTTC
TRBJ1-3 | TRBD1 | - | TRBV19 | CASSIRTGNSGNTIYF | TGTGCCAGTAGTATCCGGACAGGTAACTCTGGAAACACCATATATTTT
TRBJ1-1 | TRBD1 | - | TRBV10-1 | CASSELKGASSEAFF | TGCGCCAGCAGTGAGTTAAAGGGGGCCTCTTCTGAAGCTTTCTTT